These 20 T cell receptor beta chains were all obtained from the same sample, sequenced in a study of T-cell reconstitution after alpha-beta-depleted transplantation in children (dated by TCRdb to about 2016). The method behind the library was PCR. The instrument was an Illumina HiSeq 2500. TCR libraries were prepared with molecular barcoding, using unique molecular identifiers to normalize TCRbeta repertoire quantification. The public reads were run again by TCRdb, first through fastp at Q25 and then through MiXCR, and only productive beta chains were kept. Merged by CDR3 protein, the rows form single entries marked with the most common genes and DNA. The sample yields about 640,000 distinct CDR3 sequences; around a sixth were counted once. The top ten clones comprise approximately 1.1% of the sample. Sequenced material: PBMCs from the stem cell graft donor, taken from the stem cell graft. These receptors were obtained from a human donor who donated a stem cell graft to a child with acute myeloid leukemia.

This clonotype was observed many times. The gene calls are TRBV29-1 and TRBJ2-5, with 8 bases that match TRBD2. The V segment lost 6 bases and the J segment 5 bases; nucleotides outside the gene matches: 17. Looked up from germline, CDR1 is SQVTM and CDR2 is ANQGSEA. The CDR3 is made up of 16 amino acids. The CDR3 bases are TGCAGCGTCGATACCTTTGGGACTAGAGGAGGGGAGACCCAGTACTTC. The encoded protein is CSVDTFGTRGGETQYF.

This clonotype was counted ten times or more. The rearrangement joins TRBV5-1 to TRBJ1-1; 9 nucleotides align to TRBD1. Per germline, CDR1 SGHRS and CDR2 YFSETQ. The CDR3 loop spans 14 amino acids. The junction had 6 bases not matched to a gene; V was cut back by 4 bases and J by 5 bases. The CDR3 sequence is CASSIGTGRTEAFF. The CDR3 DNA is TGCGCCAGCAGCATAGGGACAGGGCGGACTGAAGCTTTCTTT.

In this sample, this clonotype turned up many times. This sequence joins TRBV7-3 and TRBJ2-3; 8 bases fit TRBD2. This CDR3 has 16 amino acids. Trimming cost V 0 bases and J 2 bases; bases outside gene matches: 4. Germline values: CDR1 SGHTA, CDR2 FQGTGA. CDR3 nucleotides: TGTGCCAGCAGCTTAACGGCTAGCGGGCTCACAGATACGCAGTATTTT. Protein: CASSLTASGLTDTQYF.

The V gene is TRBV6-5, the J gene TRBJ1-5; 12 bases are a match to TRBD1. This CDR3 is built from 18 residues. Germline V gene lookup returns CDR1 MNHEY and CDR2 SVGAGI. The J segment lost 1 base and the V segment lost 6 bases, leaving 10 bases of the junction unmatched. The CDR3 coding sequence is TGTGCCAGCAGATATGGGACAGGGGGCGCCGGGAGCAATCAGCCCCAGCATTTT. Translated: CASRYGTGGAGSNQPQHF.

This clonotype appeared many times. This sequence joins TRBV12-3 or TRBV12-4 and TRBJ2-5, with 10 nucleotides matching TRBD2. Germline trimming cut 6 bases from V and 0 bases from J; bases unmatched to any gene: 7. The CDR3 contains 16 residues. Written as DNA, the CDR3 is TGTGCCAGCAGCCTCCGAGCGGGGGGGCACCAAGAGACCCAGTACTTC. It specifies CASSLRAGGHQETQYF.

In this sample, this clonotype turned up a few times. The chain uses TRBV20-1 and TRBJ1-5; D uncertain. With 0 bases removed from V and 0 bases from J, the gap between germline ends came to 9 bases. The CDR3 is 15 residues long. Per germline, CDR1 DFQATT and CDR2 SNEGSKA (reference sequence). This CDR3 reads CSARDPTYSNQPQHF. In DNA, the CDR3 is TGCAGTGCTAGAGATCCGACCTATAGCAATCAGCCCCAGCATTTT.

This clonotype was detected a few times. The V call is TRBV27, the J call TRBJ1-4; the D is unclear. Germline CDR1 is MNHEY and CDR2 is SMNVEV (reference sequence). The CDR3 has 22 amino acids. V was cut by 4 bases and J by 0 bases, with 30 bases left in between. The CDR3 region is CASSSRAGFLPVRRATNEKLFF. The DNA of the CDR3 is TGTGCCAGCAGTTCCCGGGCCGGCTTCCTCCCGGTCCGAAGAGCAACTAATGAAAAACTGTTTTTT.

The rearrangement joins TRBV5-1 to TRBJ2-1, with unresolved D. Germline V lookup: CDR1 SGHRS, CDR2 YFSETQ. This CDR3 region has 13 residues. The V gene lost 0 bases and the J gene lost 6 bases, with 7 bases spanning the gap. CDR3 sequence: CASSLGWGNEQFF. The CDR3 bases are TGCGCCAGCAGCTTGGGATGGGGCAATGAGCAGTTCTTC.

Ten or more counts support this clonotype. The V call is TRBV5-5, the J call TRBJ1-2; D call uncertain. This CDR3 has 13 amino acids. Between the trimmed V and J ends, which lost 0 bases and 8 bases, there was a span of 11 bases. In germline, CDR1 is SGHKS, CDR2 YYEKEE (reference sequence). CDR3 DNA: TGTGCCAGCAGCTTGGCCTGGGAAGAAGGCTACACCTTC. It is translated as CASSLAWEEGYTF.

This sequence joins TRBV18 and TRBJ2-3; 8 bases match TRBD2. V lost 3 bases and J lost 5; bases outside the gene matches: 7. CDR1 and CDR2 from the germline V gene are KGHSH and LQKENI. The CDR3 covers 15 residues. CDR3: CASSPYRREGDTQYF. CDR3 coding DNA: TGTGCCAGCTCACCGTATCGACGGGAGGGAGATACGCAGTATTTT.

This clonotype was counted only a few times. This sequence joins TRBV2 and TRBJ1-6; D gene uncertain. The CDR3 is made up of 14 amino acids. The V gene's germline CDR1 is SNHLY and CDR2 FYNNEI. V gave up 7 bases and J gave up 7 bases, with 14 bases separating them. CDR3 region: CASKMADLNSPLHF. CDR3 nucleotide sequence: TGTGCCAGCAAAATGGCAGACCTAAATTCACCCCTCCACTTT.

This clonotype was detected a few times. This CDR3 reads CASSWGPNTEAFF. CDR3 coding DNA: TGTGCCAGCAGCTGGGGGCCGAACACTGAAGCTTTCTTT. The J gene is TRBJ1-1, the V gene TRBV5-5; tentatively, D is TRBD1 (6 bases). Germline V gives CDR1 SGHKS, CDR2 YYEKEE (reference sequence). The V end lost 3 bases, the J end lost 1 base, and 7 bases lay between the germline ends. This CDR3 is built from 13 residues.

This clonotype has just a few counts. J is TRBJ2-4 and V is TRBV10-3; D not certain. The CDR3 loop spans 14 amino acids. The V end was cut by 0 bases, the J end by 2 bases, with 5 bases between. CDR1 is ENHRY, CDR2 SYGVKD, per germline. In nucleotides, the CDR3 is TGTGCCATCAGTGAGTCGGAGTCCAAAAACATTCAGTACTTC. The encoded protein is CAISESESKNIQYF.

At least ten counts were recorded for this clonotype. The V call is TRBV20-1, the J call TRBJ2-3, with D unresolved. The CDR3 sequence is 13 residues long. Germline CDR1 and CDR2: DFQATT and SNEGSKA (reference sequence). Trimming stripped 5 bases from V and 7 bases from J, with 16 bases between. CDR3 coding DNA: TGCAGTGCTCCCGATCCGCAGGTTTATACGCAGTATTTT. Translated, it gives CSAPDPQVYTQYF.

The sample holds many counts of this clonotype. V and J are TRBV6-5 and TRBJ2-7, with TRBD1 identical over 7 bases. The CDR3 is made up of 12 amino acids. V dropped 9 bases and J dropped 2; count of bases not matched to a gene: 4. Germline V gene sequence: CDR1 MNHEY, CDR2 SVGAGI. CDR3 DNA: TGTGCCAGTGCCGGGACAGCCTACGAGCAGTACTTC. This codes for CASAGTAYEQYF.

The chain links TRBV5-1 to TRBJ1-3; weak D call: TRBD1 (5 bases). V dropped 1 base and J dropped 1 base, with 9 bases sitting between them. This CDR3 has 15 residues. Germline assignment: CDR1 SGHRS and CDR2 YFSETQ. The CDR3 here is CASSLPGDSGNTIYF. CDR3 DNA sequence: TGCGCCAGCAGCTTGCCGGGGGATTCTGGAAACACCATATATTTT.

CDR3 residues: CASSEWAGRETQYF. CDR3 coding DNA: TGTGCCAGCAGTGAATGGGCAGGGCGAGAGACCCAGTACTTC. The chain carries TRBV25-1 and TRBJ2-5; a weak D match, TRBD1 (5 bases). Germline loops: CDR1 MGHDK, CDR2 SYGVNS. CDR3 length equals 14 residues. V was shortened by 1 base and J by 4 bases, with 10 bases between the two germline ends. Based on the CDR3 plus reference TRBV25-1 and TRBJ2-5, the full variable domain is EADIYQTPRYLVIGTGKKITLECSQTMGHDKMYWYQQDPGMELHLIHYSYGVNSTEKGDLSSESTVSRIRTEHFPLTLESARPSHTSQYLCASSEWAGRETQYFGPGTRLLVL.

This clonotype was counted many times. The chain recombines TRBV29-1 with TRBJ1-2; D is ambiguous. Germline lookup yields CDR1 SQVTM and CDR2 ANQGSEA. V was clipped by 7 bases and J by 4 bases, with 13 bases between them. The CDR3 has 12 amino acids. This CDR3 reads CSAQLNSYGYTF. The DNA of the CDR3 is TGCAGCGCCCAACTCAATTCCTATGGCTACACCTTC.

This clonotype was observed a handful of times. This chain links TRBV4-3 with TRBJ1-2; D is undetermined. This CDR3 is built from 15 residues. V lost 1 base, J lost 4 bases, and 13 bases lay in between. Germline V CDR1 and CDR2: LGHNA, YSLEER. The CDR3 loop is CASSQVSGKGYGYTF. DNA for the CDR3: TGCGCCAGCAGCCAAGTTTCCGGGAAGGGCTATGGCTACACCTTC.

This clonotype was found a few times. The rearrangement joins TRBV10-3 to TRBJ2-5, with TRBD2 identical over 8 bases. This CDR3 has 18 residues. Looked up from germline, CDR1 is ENHRY and CDR2 is SYGVKD. J lost 3 bases, V lost 3 bases, and 15 bases had no gene match. CDR3 residues: CAISDIWTGGRGEETQYF. The CDR3 coding sequence is TGTGCCATCAGTGATATCTGGACGGGGGGGCGCGGAGAAGAGACCCAGTACTTC.